Following are 23 T cell receptor beta chains from one sample sequenced in a study of cytomegalovirus exposure and HLA in healthy donors. Clones were read by immunoSEQ multiplex PCR, and TCRdb kept only the in-frame ones, dropping some. This sample carries 130,000 or so clones, under 90% of them seen once, and the ten largest clones take about 3.5%. Sequencing input: PBMCs. The receptors come from a man younger than 45 in good health and CMV-seronegative.

The chain combines TRBV7-2 with TRBJ1-6; 7 positions agree with TRBD1. The germline CDR1 and CDR2 sequences are SGHTA and FQGNSA. V lost 6 bases and J lost 0; bases outside the gene matches: 8. The CDR3 runs 17 residues. CDR3 loop: CASRPNRGNSYNSPLHF. The CDR3 bases are TGTGCCAGCAGACCGAACAGGGGCAACTCCTATAATTCACCCCTCCACTTT.

The chain employs TRBV15 and TRBJ2-7; 7 nucleotides line up with TRBD2. CDR1 is LNHNV, CDR2 YYDKDF, per germline (reference sequence). J lost 3 bases, V lost 0 bases, and 5 bases had no gene match. The CDR3 is 15 amino acids. CDR3 region: CATSREGGTLYEQYF. DNA for the CDR3: TGTGCCACCAGCAGAGAGGGAGGGACCCTCTACGAGCAGTACTTC. The whole variable domain, remainder taken from reference TRBV15 and TRBJ2-7, is DAMVIQNPRYQVTQFGKPVTLSCSQTLNHNVMYWYQQKSSQAPKLLFHYYDKDFNNEADTPDNFQSRRPNTSFCFLDIRSPGLGDTAMYLCATSREGGTLYEQYFGPGTRLTVT.

The V and J genes are TRBV4-1 and TRBJ2-7; 8 nucleotides align to TRBD1. The CDR3 totals 15 residues. V shed 2 bases and J 5 bases; nucleotides not matched to a gene: 8. Germline CDR1 is MGHRA and CDR2 is YSYEKL. CDR3 sequence reads: CASSQTDRGSHEQYF. The CDR3 DNA follows: TGCGCCAGCAGCCAAACCGACAGGGGATCCCACGAGCAGTACTTC.

This chain links TRBV6-1 with TRBJ2-7; D uncertain. Trimming removed 2 bases from V and 7 bases from J, with 6 bases in between. Germline V CDR1 and CDR2: MNHNS, SASEGT. The CDR3 is 11 amino acids. CDR3 sequence (DNA): TGTGCCAGCAGTGAACACGGGGAGCAGTACTTC. As protein: CASSEHGEQYF.

This clone was recorded only once. This chain links TRBV6-5 with TRBJ1-6, with a weak D call TRBD1 (6 bases). The germline V and J ends were trimmed by 0 bases and 10 bases, with 16 bases remaining between them. The CDR3 covers 16 residues. Germline V gene data show CDR1 as MNHEY and CDR2 as SVGAGI. Written as DNA, the CDR3 is TGTGCCAGCAGTTACTCAAGGGACATCCGGGGCTCACCCCTCCACTTT. Amino acids: CASSYSRDIRGSPLHF.

The genes are TRBV7-8 and TRBJ1-1; D remains ambiguous. CDR1 and CDR2 (germline): SGHVS, FQNEAQ. With 11 bases removed from V and 1 base from J, the gap between germline ends came to 14 bases. The CDR3 totals 13 residues. The CDR3 reads CAGYPVANTEAFF. Here the CDR3 DNA reads TGTGCCGGCTACCCCGTAGCGAACACTGAAGCTTTCTTT.

The rearrangement links TRBV11-2 to TRBJ2-1; D gene ambiguous. CDR1 and CDR2 from the germline V gene are SGHAT and FQNNGV. Between the trimmed V and J ends, which lost 4 bases and 5 bases, there was a span of 6 bases. The CDR3 sequence is 12 residues long. As DNA, the CDR3 is TGTGCCAGCAGCTGGCCCAACAATGAGCAGTTCTTC. Protein: CASSWPNNEQFF.

The chain has TRBV2 and TRBJ1-4; D not resolved. From germline, CDR1 is SNHLY and CDR2 FYNNEI. V lost 6 bases and J lost 7, with 9 bases in between. This CDR3 is 12 amino acids long. The CDR3 protein is CASSWSFEKLFF. The CDR3, as DNA: TGTGCCAGCAGCTGGAGTTTTGAAAAACTGTTTTTT.

The chain couples TRBV27 to TRBJ2-7; D perhaps matches TRBD1 (6 bases). Trimming cost V 3 bases and J 4 bases, with 13 bases left between them. The CDR3 is 14 amino acids. Germline CDR1 is MNHEY and CDR2 is SMNVEV (reference sequence). CDR3: CASSFSDSTYEQYF. The CDR3 DNA sequence: TGTGCCAGCAGTTTTTCGGACAGCACATACGAGCAGTACTTC.

The chain couples TRBV7-9 to TRBJ2-3, with TRBD1 as a possible D gene (6 bases). There are 15 residues in the CDR3. V was shortened by 1 base and J by 5 bases, with 13 bases between the two germline ends. Germline V lookup: CDR1 SEHNR, CDR2 FQNEAQ (reference sequence). The CDR3 region is CASSLGQGIGDTQYF. DNA of the CDR3: TGTGCCAGCAGCTTAGGGCAGGGGATTGGAGATACGCAGTATTTT.

This rearrangement joins TRBV5-6 to TRBJ1-5; TRBD1 aligns across 9 bases. CDR1 and CDR2 (germline): SGHDT, YYEEEE. V dropped 0 bases and J dropped 1; count of bases not matched to a gene: 2. This CDR3 has 16 amino acids. CDR3: CASSLGGTGSNQPQHF. The CDR3 DNA follows: TGTGCCAGCAGCTTGGGCGGGACAGGGAGCAATCAGCCCCAGCATTTT.

V gene TRBV28 combines with J gene TRBJ1-1, with D possibly matching TRBD1 (5 bases). Trimming left V 5 bases short and J 0 bases short, with 7 bases between. This CDR3 has 13 residues. CDR1 and CDR2 (germline): MDHEN, SYDVKM. Written as DNA, the CDR3 is TGTGCCAGCAGTATACAGGTGAACACTGAAGCTTTCTTT. Translation gives CASSIQVNTEAFF.

This chain uses TRBV2 with TRBJ1-1; TRBD1 matches 9 bases. The CDR3 sequence is 13 residues long. Germline V gene lookup returns CDR1 SNHLY and CDR2 FYNNEI. V lost 6 bases and J lost 10; bases outside the gene matches: 9. CDR3 sequence (DNA): TGTGCCAGCAGACAGGGGGCGGCCTGGGGAGCTTTCTTT. As protein: CASRQGAAWGAFF.

This clone was counted between two and nine times. This chain joins TRBV9 and TRBJ2-1; TRBD2 aligns across 7 bases. CDR3 length: 15 residues. Germline CDR1 is SGDLS and CDR2 is YYNGEE. The junction had 7 bases not matched to a gene; V was cut back by 4 bases and J by 3 bases. CDR3 amino acids: CASSSTAGDYNEQFF. The CDR3 bases are TGTGCCAGCAGCTCGACGGCGGGGGACTACAATGAGCAGTTCTTC.

The genes are TRBV6-6 and TRBJ2-3; weak D call: TRBD2 (5 bases). V was cut by 8 bases and J by 0 bases, with 15 bases left in between. Germline CDR1 MNHNY, CDR2 SVGAGI (reference sequence). The CDR3 extends over 15 amino acids. The chain's CDR3 is CASQSPGISTDTQYF. Written as DNA, the CDR3 is TGTGCCAGCCAAAGCCCCGGGATTAGCACAGATACGCAGTATTTT.

This chain uses TRBV28 with TRBJ2-7; D is unclear. Trimming took off 7 bases at V and 3 bases at J, with 10 bases between the two ends. Germline V gives CDR1 MDHEN, CDR2 SYDVKM. The CDR3 sequence is 12 residues long. The CDR3 is CASNEGGYEQYF. As DNA, the CDR3 is TGTGCCAGCAATGAAGGCGGCTACGAGCAGTACTTC.

A single count supports this clone. The genes are TRBV29-1 and TRBJ2-7, with 8 bases that match TRBD1. The CDR3 runs to 16 residues. Losses at the gene ends were 6 bases for V and 0 bases for J; bases not matched to a gene: 13. Germline assignment: CDR1 SQVTM and CDR2 ANQGSEA. The CDR3 nucleotides read TGCAGCGTACGAGGGTCAGACAGGGGAAGCTCCTACGAGCAGTACTTC. Protein product: CSVRGSDRGSSYEQYF.

In nucleotides, the CDR3 is TGTGCCATCAGTGAGCGGCTAGCGGGGGGGGACATTCAGTACTTC. It yields the protein CAISERLAGGDIQYF. The J gene is TRBJ2-4, the V gene TRBV10-3; 12 bases are shared with TRBD2. In germline, CDR1 is ENHRY, CDR2 SYGVKD. J was trimmed by 8 bases and V by 2 bases; bases with no gene match: 4. This CDR3 contains 15 residues.

This chain links TRBV7-8 with TRBJ1-1; D perhaps matches TRBD1 (6 bases). Per germline, CDR1 SGHVS and CDR2 FQNEAQ. Deletions cut 3 bases from V and 3 bases from J, with 11 bases between. The CDR3 is 14 residues long. The CDR3 reads CASSFGQSYTEAFF. For the CDR3, the DNA is TGTGCCAGCAGCTTCGGACAGTCTTACACTGAAGCTTTCTTT.

This sequence joins TRBV29-1 and TRBJ1-1, with D possibly TRBD1 on 6 matching bases. The V gene lost 7 bases and the J gene lost 6 bases, with 15 bases spanning the gap. The germline CDR1 and CDR2 sequences are SQVTM and ANQGSEA. The CDR3 has 12 amino acids. This CDR3 reads CSGQAEKAEAFF. DNA of the CDR3: TGCAGCGGACAGGCTGAGAAGGCTGAAGCTTTCTTT. The entire variable domain, with the rest obtained from reference TRBV29-1 and TRBJ1-1, is as follows: SAVISQKPSRDICQRGTSLTIQCQVDSQVTMMFWYRQQPGQSLTLIATANQGSEATYESGFVIDKFPISRPNLTFSTLTVSNMSPEDSSIYLCSGQAEKAEAFFGQGTRLTVV.

This clone was counted once. J is TRBJ1-2 and V is TRBV7-2; 9 bases are shared with TRBD1. From germline, CDR1 is SGHTA and CDR2 FQGNSA. The CDR3 length is 17 residues. The V segment lost 5 bases and the J segment 7 bases; nucleotides outside the gene matches: 17. The CDR3 loop is CASSPGATGGRLSGYTF. The CDR3 DNA is TGTGCCAGCAGCCCCGGGGCGACAGGGGGACGATTATCTGGCTACACCTTC.

The J gene is TRBJ1-3, the V gene TRBV11-2, with D hard to call. Trimming removed 6 bases from V and 4 bases from J, with 13 bases in between. The CDR3 sequence is 14 residues long. CDR1 is SGHAT, CDR2 FQNNGV, per germline. Here the CDR3 DNA reads TGTGCCAGCAGTTTGCTGGGGAGGGGAAACACCATATATTTT. Amino acids: CASSLLGRGNTIYF.

This chain links TRBV13 with TRBJ2-1; 7 nucleotides match TRBD2. This CDR3 region has 18 residues. CDR1 is PRHDT and CDR2 is FYEKMQ in the germline V gene (reference sequence). J gave up 8 bases and V 6 bases, and 22 bases lay outside the gene matches. CDR3 nucleotides: TGTGCCAGCAGTAATAATTTGGGCAGGGAGGGGTCTGACGATGAGCAGTTCTTC. This translates into CASSNNLGREGSDDEQFF.